The clone carrying this T cell receptor beta chain appeared a few times. What it binds is unknown. The CDR3 has 15 residues. V was trimmed by 6 bases and J by 7 bases, leaving 16 bases between them. These data originate in a study of post-analysis software for immune sequencing data. About the research overall: There were relapsing-remitting, secondary progressive and progressive-relapsing multiple sclerosis among the disease courses included.

The study's findings and limits: By F measure, strong co-clustering occurred among samples prepared in the same batch. TRBV5-6, TRBV5-1 and TRBV20-1 were among 4 or 5 TRBV segments more frequent in patients than controls. In multiple sclerosis, normalized Chao1 diversity was significantly below that of controls.

Sequencing libraries made from TCR beta cDNA carried unique molecular identifiers. The source material, about 0.95 to 10 million T cells, gave rise to roughly 0.5 million cDNA molecules. TCRdb analysed the PCR reads with MiXCR anew, one entry per CDR3 protein. The table includes a few hundred thousand distinct CDR3 sequences, 30% to 45% detected once. The source material was blood. The sequence was collected from a girl aged 10 to 17 with multiple sclerosis. The V gene is TRBV12-3 or TRBV12-4, the J gene TRBJ1-6, with D possibly matching TRBD1 (6 bases). The CDR3 is CASRAQDRINSPLHF. DNA for the CDR3: TGTGCCAGCAGGGCCCAGGACAGAATCAATTCACCCCTCCACTTT.